This T cell receptor beta chain is from a study of blood T cell repertoires in COVID-19. V was pared by 3 bases and J by 5 bases, with 4 bases of the junction left unmatched. CDR3 length: 14 amino acids. Germline-derived CDR1 and CDR2 are KGHSH and LQKENI. As originally analysed: Reference gene primer amplification gave nucleated cell count estimates. Using immunoSEQ multiplex PCR, the repertoire was profiled, and TCRdb retains in-frame clones only, with some absent. The D gene and trimming were derived from the DNA, and the V and J assignments and clone size from that table. The sample lists about 70,000 clones, around 87% occurring once.

The sequence came from a man aged 65 to 79 with active COVID-19. The specimen was peripheral blood. This chain joins TRBV18 and TRBJ2-4, with TRBD2 matching 7 bases. The CDR3 DNA sequence: TGTGCCAGCTCACCGGGGGGGACCCAAAACATTCAGTACTTC. As protein: CASSPGGTQNIQYF.